The 5 T cell receptor beta chains reported below all come from one sample, sequenced in a study of T cells in Graves' hyperthyroidism and ophthalmopathy. Amplified TCR beta CDR3 regions derived from RNA transcripts. A set of HTBI primers served as the primers for a first-round RT-PCR of the TCR CDR3. One entry per CDR3 protein, called by TCRdb with MiXCR from the multiplex PCR reads. The profile shows hundreds of thousands of distinct CDR3 sequences, 15% to 20% of them singletons. Source material: blood. Receptors originate from a woman in her twenties or thirties with Graves' hyperthyroidism.

This clonotype was observed many times. In nucleotides, the CDR3 is TGCAGTGCTAGAGCCAGATCGAGTCGACTAGAACTTAGCACAGATACGCAGTATTTT. This codes for CSARARSSRLELSTDTQYF. This chain uses TRBV20-1 with TRBJ2-3; D is perhaps TRBD2 (6 bases). V was clipped by 1 base and J by 0 bases, with 23 bases between them. The CDR3 runs 19 residues. Per the germline V gene, CDR1 is DFQATT and CDR2 is SNEGSKA (reference sequence).

This clonotype was counted many times. This chain uses TRBV27 with TRBJ2-7, with D perhaps TRBD1 (5 bases). Trimming pared 5 bases from V and 3 bases from J, leaving 11 bases between. CDR1 is MNHEY, CDR2 SMNVEV, per germline (reference sequence). CDR3 length: 13 residues. CDR3 sequence (DNA): TGTGCCAGCAGTAATCTCCAGGGCTACGAGCAGTACTTC. Translated: CASSNLQGYEQYF.

This clonotype has at least ten counts. The gene calls are TRBV6-5 and TRBJ1-5; TRBD1 aligns across 7 bases. The V gene's germline CDR1 is MNHEY and CDR2 SVGAGI. V lost 4 bases, J lost 6 bases, and 9 bases stayed unmatched. CDR3 length: 15 amino acids. The CDR3 loop is CASSSDRVKGQPQHF. The DNA for the CDR3 is TGTGCCAGCAGTTCCGACAGGGTGAAGGGTCAGCCCCAGCATTTT.

This clonotype was seen repeatedly, ten times or more. The CDR3: CASSFSTGGNYGYTF. The CDR3 DNA sequence: TGTGCCAGCAGCTTCTCGACAGGGGGAAACTATGGCTACACCTTC. The rearrangement joins TRBV28 to TRBJ1-2, with 9 positions matching TRBD1. J lost 2 bases, V lost 6 bases, and 7 bases had no gene match. Per the germline V gene, CDR1 is MDHEN and CDR2 is SYDVKM. This CDR3 is 15 amino acids long.

This clonotype was detected ten times or more. The genes are TRBV5-1 and TRBJ2-1, with D perhaps TRBD1 or TRBD2 (7 bases each). The CDR3 consists of 16 residues. CDR1 SGHRS and CDR2 YFSETQ come from the germline V gene. V was clipped by 0 bases and J by 5 bases, with 15 bases between them. The CDR3 spells CASSLGDQGGNNEQFF. CDR3 DNA: TGCGCCAGCAGCTTGGGGGACCAGGGGGGGAACAATGAGCAGTTCTTC.